The next 23 T cell receptor beta chains were all read from a single sample in a study of Ad26.COV2.S vaccination and SARS-CoV-2 variants (TCRdb year 2021). The treatment or condition label corresponds to: about 20 received Ad26.COV2.S at low or high dose, single or two shots; roughly five received placebo; per-sample allocation not given. Repertoires of vaccine and placebo recipients were sequenced from samples taken on day 63 after the first injection. The method behind the library was the immunoSEQ multiplex PCR assay. This immuneACCESS table, as held by TCRdb, lists in-frame sequences with V and J called but not all clones. Of the missing ones, under half trace to an unresolved V gene in checked studies; the others have no known cause. This sample is represented by 300,000 to 500,000 clones; more than 85% of them were singletons. The ten largest clones capture under 4% of the sample. The sample was peripheral blood, taken in a trial of Ad26.COV2.S vaccine versus placebo. The receptors derive from a person aged 18-60 years who received the Ad26.COV2.S COVID-19 vaccine or a placebo.

This sequence joins TRBV15 and TRBJ1-1; D perhaps matches TRBD1 (5 bases). Per germline, CDR1 LNHNV and CDR2 YYDKDF (reference sequence). This CDR3 has 14 residues. Trimming pared 4 bases from V and 3 bases from J, leaving 12 bases between. CDR3 protein: CATSNRGSDTEAFF. As DNA, the CDR3 is TGTGCCACCAGCAATAGGGGCTCGGACACTGAAGCTTTCTTT.

The chain recombines TRBV6-5 with TRBJ2-7; no clear D. The V gene's germline CDR1 is MNHEY and CDR2 SVGAGI. This CDR3 is built from 13 residues. V was trimmed by 6 bases and J by 3 bases, leaving 12 bases between them. CDR3 sequence reads: CASRVDRDYEQYF. CDR3 bases: TGTGCCAGCAGGGTGGACCGAGACTACGAGCAGTACTTC.

This clone was counted a single time. The chain couples TRBV3-1 (or the pseudogene TRBV3-2) to TRBJ1-1; a possible D gene is TRBD1 (5 bases). The CDR3 is 13 residues long. Germline V gene sequence: CDR1 LGHDT, CDR2 YNNKEL (reference sequence). V was shortened by 4 bases and J by 7 bases, with 13 bases between the two germline ends. The CDR3 DNA sequence: TGTGCCAGCAGCCCACACCGGGACGGTGAAGCTTTCTTT. Its translation is CASSPHRDGEAFF.

V is TRBV7-9 and J is TRBJ2-3; TRBD2 aligns across 10 bases. Germline CDR1 SEHNR, CDR2 FQNEAQ (reference sequence). After removal of 5 bases from V and 1 base from J, the junction contained 6 bases not matched to a gene. The CDR3 runs to 16 residues. In DNA form, the CDR3 reads TGTGCCAGCAGCCCAGGTGGGACTAGCGGCACAGATACGCAGTATTTT. Translation: CASSPGGTSGTDTQYF.

The chain uses TRBV3-1 (or the pseudogene TRBV3-2) and TRBJ1-1, with D tentatively TRBD1 (6 bases). In germline, CDR1 is LGHDT, CDR2 YNNKEL (reference sequence). The CDR3 is made up of 14 amino acids. The V end lost 7 bases, the J end lost 2 bases, and 14 bases lay between the germline ends. This chain's CDR3 is CASTKGGVNTEAFF. Here the CDR3 DNA reads TGTGCCAGCACCAAAGGGGGGGTAAACACTGAAGCTTTCTTT.

J is TRBJ1-1 and V is TRBV6-2 or TRBV6-3; D perhaps matches TRBD1 (6 bases). Germline V lookup: CDR1 MNHEY, CDR2 SVGEGT. The CDR3 is 14 amino acids. V was shortened by 5 bases and J by 11 bases, with 21 bases between the two germline ends. The CDR3 DNA sequence: TGTGCCAGCAGTGACCCGGGACTTACAGGGTCGGCTTTCTTT. Protein product: CASSDPGLTGSAFF.

There are a few counts of this clone. This chain connects TRBV3-1 (or the pseudogene TRBV3-2) to TRBJ1-2; D is unresolved. CDR1 LGHDT and CDR2 YNNKEL come from the germline V gene (reference sequence). V dropped 4 bases and J dropped 7 bases, with 10 bases sitting between them. CDR3 size: 12 residues. CDR3 sequence reads: CASSPSLGGYTF. CDR3 nucleotides: TGTGCCAGCAGCCCCTCCCTCGGTGGCTACACCTTC.

The V gene is TRBV7-9, the J gene TRBJ2-5; 9 bases are a match to TRBD1. The CDR3 extends over 13 amino acids. The V and J ends lost 4 bases and 5 bases, in that order; junction bases with no gene match: 2. Germline V lookup: CDR1 SEHNR, CDR2 FQNEAQ (reference sequence). CDR3 nucleotides: TGTGCCAGCAGCTACGACAGGGGGGAGACCCAGTACTTC. Its translation: CASSYDRGETQYF.

This chain links TRBV14 with TRBJ2-3; D ambiguous. CDR1 and CDR2 from the germline V gene are SGHDN and FVKESK. Deletions cut 1 base from V and 4 bases from J, with 3 bases between. CDR3 length: 12 residues. CDR3 region: CASSQVSDTQYF. The CDR3 DNA reads TGTGCCAGCAGCCAAGTCTCAGATACGCAGTATTTT.

The chain couples TRBV7-9 to TRBJ2-7; D is unresolved. The CDR3 runs to 14 residues. V lost 5 bases and J lost 2, with 13 bases in between. From germline, CDR1 is SEHNR and CDR2 FQNEAQ (reference sequence). CDR3 sequence (DNA): TGTGCCAGCAGCCAAGAACGGTACCCCTACGAGCAGTACTTC. Protein: CASSQERYPYEQYF. Variable domain in full (rest from reference TRBV7-9 and TRBJ2-7): DTGVSQNPRHKITKRGQNVTFRCDPISEHNRLYWYRQTLGQGPEFLTYFQNEAQLEKSRLLSDRFSAERPKGSFSTLEIQRTEQGDSAMYLCASSQERYPYEQYFGPGTRLTVT.

The rearrangement uses TRBV29-1 and TRBJ2-6; the D is unclear. The germline CDR1 and CDR2 sequences are SQVTM and ANQGSEA. Trimming removed 4 bases from V and 0 bases from J, with 13 bases in between. CDR3 length: 16 amino acids. The CDR3, as DNA: TGCAGCGTTGCGTTCGGCGGCGGCTCTGGGGCCAACGTCCTGACTTTC. It translates to CSVAFGGGSGANVLTF.

This clone occurred once. The chain recombines TRBV7-9 with TRBJ1-4, with a tentative D call TRBD1 (6 bases). CDR3 length: 15 residues. Germline V gene lookup returns CDR1 SEHNR and CDR2 FQNEAQ (reference sequence). V was shortened by 3 bases and J by 6 bases, with 14 bases between the two germline ends. CDR3 amino acids: CASSLAQGLDEKLFF. The CDR3 nucleotides read TGTGCCAGCAGCTTGGCGCAGGGGCTAGATGAAAAACTGTTTTTT.

This chain connects TRBV6-1 to TRBJ1-3, with D possibly matching TRBD1 (6 bases). This CDR3 has 15 amino acids. Germline V lookup: CDR1 MNHNS, CDR2 SASEGT. Trimming removed 3 bases at V and 3 bases at J, with 12 bases between. CDR3 in amino acids: CASSEPGQSGNTIYF. The CDR3 DNA is TGTGCCAGCAGTGAGCCCGGACAGAGTGGAAACACCATATATTTT.

This clone was observed a single time. CDR3 protein: CAAGKGETNEKLFF. The CDR3 DNA sequence: TGTGCCGCCGGGAAGGGGGAAACTAATGAAAAACTGTTTTTT. The chain carries TRBV10-3 and TRBJ1-4, with D tentatively TRBD1 (6 bases). V was cut by 11 bases and J by 1 base, with 14 bases left in between. CDR3 length: 14 residues. CDR1 is ENHRY, CDR2 SYGVKD, per germline.

The chain links TRBV3-1 (or the pseudogene TRBV3-2) to TRBJ1-6, with D perhaps TRBD1 (5 bases). The germline V gene has CDR1 LGHDT and CDR2 YNNKEL (reference sequence). The CDR3 loop spans 14 amino acids. With 1 base removed from V and 10 bases from J, the gap between germline ends came to 11 bases. The CDR3 loop reads CASSQGQGKSPLHF. CDR3 nucleotide sequence: TGTGCCAGCAGCCAAGGCCAGGGAAAATCACCCCTCCACTTT.

The V call is TRBV29-1, the J call TRBJ2-3; D gene ambiguous. Germline loops: CDR1 SQVTM, CDR2 ANQGSEA. Trimming stripped 7 bases from V and 1 base from J, with 12 bases between. The CDR3 has 13 residues. Written as DNA, the CDR3 is TGCAGCGCCCCCCGGTTAGGCACAGATACGCAGTATTTT. Encoded protein: CSAPRLGTDTQYF.

The chain links TRBV3-1 (or the pseudogene TRBV3-2) to TRBJ1-6; perhaps TRBD1 as D (6 bases). This CDR3 comprises 16 residues. Germline-derived CDR1 and CDR2 are LGHDT and YNNKEL (reference sequence). With 4 bases removed from V and 7 bases from J, the gap between germline ends came to 17 bases. CDR3 sequence: CASSRLYGGRNSPLHF. In DNA form, the CDR3 reads TGTGCCAGCAGCCGTTTATACGGGGGGCGGAATTCACCCCTCCACTTT.

The CDR3 spells CASSPGTGDGYTF. Written as DNA, the CDR3 is TGCGCCAGCAGCCCCGGGACAGGGGATGGCTACACCTTC. The chain recombines TRBV5-1 with TRBJ1-2; TRBD1 matches at 10 bases. The CDR3 has 13 amino acids. Germline CDR1 reads SGHRS; CDR2 reads YFSETQ. V was pared by 4 bases and J by 6 bases, with 3 bases of the junction left unmatched.

The chain has TRBV6-5 and TRBJ1-5; the D is unclear. The CDR3 sequence is 13 residues long. Germline V CDR1 and CDR2: MNHEY, SVGAGI. V shed 3 bases and J shed 6 bases, with 9 bases lying between them. The CDR3 is CASSYRWGQPQHF. CDR3 in DNA: TGTGCCAGCAGTTATAGGTGGGGTCAGCCCCAGCATTTT.

This clone appeared a single time. The chain couples TRBV4-1 to TRBJ2-3; the D is unclear. The CDR3 contains 17 residues. Germline CDR1 is MGHRA and CDR2 is YSYEKL. Trimming left V 0 bases short and J 10 bases short, with 23 bases between. CDR3 bases: TGCGCCAGCAGCCAAGATGTGGGCGTCCGGGCCTTGACTTCGCAGTATTTT. Its protein is CASSQDVGVRALTSQYF.

CDR3 residues: CASSITRNRGHEQYF. CDR3 nucleotide sequence: TGTGCCAGTAGTATAACGAGGAACAGGGGACACGAGCAGTACTTC. This chain joins TRBV19 and TRBJ2-7; the match to TRBD1 covers 7 bases. Looked up from germline, CDR1 is LNHDA and CDR2 is SQIVND (reference sequence). V shed 2 bases and J 5 bases; nucleotides not matched to a gene: 9. The CDR3 has 15 amino acids. Full variable domain (missing parts from reference TRBV19 and TRBJ2-7): DGGITQSPKYLFRKEGQNVTLSCEQNLNHDAMYWYRQDPGQGLRLIYYSQIVNDFQKGDIAEGYSVSREKKESFPLTVTSAQKNPTAFYLCASSITRNRGHEQYFGPGTRLTVT.

The V call is TRBV2, the J call TRBJ1-6; tentatively, D is TRBD1 (5 bases). Germline-derived CDR1 and CDR2 are SNHLY and FYNNEI. The CDR3 consists of 14 residues. Trimming shortened V by 3 bases and J by 6 bases, and 9 bases separated the two germline ends. In DNA, the CDR3 is TGTGCCAGCAGTGAGCAGGGCCCTAATTCACCCCTCCACTTT. Protein sequence: CASSEQGPNSPLHF.

The chain has TRBV6-6 and TRBJ2-7; D ambiguous. The germline V gene has CDR1 MNHNY and CDR2 SVGAGI (reference sequence). V was trimmed by 2 bases and J by 4 bases, leaving 9 bases between them. CDR3 size: 13 residues. The CDR3 DNA reads as TGTGCCAGCAGTTACCGAGACACGTACGAGCAGTACTTC. Its protein is CASSYRDTYEQYF.